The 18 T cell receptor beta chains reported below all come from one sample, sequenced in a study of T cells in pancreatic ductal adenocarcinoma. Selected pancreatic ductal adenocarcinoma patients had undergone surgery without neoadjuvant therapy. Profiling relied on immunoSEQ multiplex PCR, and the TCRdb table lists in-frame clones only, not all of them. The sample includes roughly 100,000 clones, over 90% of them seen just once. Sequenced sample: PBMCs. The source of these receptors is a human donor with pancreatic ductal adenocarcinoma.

The DNA for the CDR3 is TGTGCCAGTAGTATGTCAGATAACTATGGCTACACCTTC. This gives the protein CASSMSDNYGYTF. The genes are TRBV19 and TRBJ1-2; D is ambiguous. Germline-derived CDR1 and CDR2 are LNHDA and SQIVND (reference sequence). The V end was cut by 3 bases, the J end by 1 base, with 6 bases between. There are 13 residues in the CDR3. Combining the CDR3 with reference TRBV19 and TRBJ1-2 gives the whole variable domain DGGITQSPKYLFRKEGQNVTLSCEQNLNHDAMYWYRQDPGQGLRLIYYSQIVNDFQKGDIAEGYSVSREKKESFPLTVTSAQKNPTAFYLCASSMSDNYGYTFGSGTRLTVV.

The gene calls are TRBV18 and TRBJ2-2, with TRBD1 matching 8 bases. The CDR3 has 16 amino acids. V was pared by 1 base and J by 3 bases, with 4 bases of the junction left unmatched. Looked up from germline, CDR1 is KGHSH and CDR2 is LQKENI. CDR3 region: CASSPRTGGDTGELFF. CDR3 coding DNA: TGTGCCAGCTCACCACGTACAGGGGGTGACACCGGGGAGCTGTTTTTT. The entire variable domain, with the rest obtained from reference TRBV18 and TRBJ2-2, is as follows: NAGVMQNPRHLVRRRGQEARLRCSPMKGHSHVYWYRQLPEEGLKFMVYLQKENIIDESGMPKERFSAEFPKEGPSILRIQQVVRGDSAAYFCASSPRTGGDTGELFFGEGSRLTVL.

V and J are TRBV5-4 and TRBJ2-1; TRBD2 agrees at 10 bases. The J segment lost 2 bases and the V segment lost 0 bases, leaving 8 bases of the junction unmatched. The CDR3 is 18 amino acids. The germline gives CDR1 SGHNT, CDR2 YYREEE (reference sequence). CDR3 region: CASSLASGSLRAYNEQFF. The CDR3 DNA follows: TGTGCCAGCAGCTTGGCTAGCGGGAGTTTACGGGCCTACAATGAGCAGTTCTTC.

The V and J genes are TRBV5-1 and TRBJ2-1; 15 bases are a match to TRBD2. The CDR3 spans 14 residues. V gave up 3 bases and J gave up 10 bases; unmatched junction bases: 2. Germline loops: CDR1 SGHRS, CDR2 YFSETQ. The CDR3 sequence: CASSSGLAGGEQFF. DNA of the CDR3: TGCGCCAGCAGCTCGGGACTAGCGGGAGGAGAGCAGTTCTTC.

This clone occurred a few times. This CDR3 reads CASSLGFHEGGTDTQYF. The CDR3 nucleotides read TGTGCCAGCAGCTTGGGGTTTCACGAGGGGGGCACAGATACGCAGTATTTT. The gene calls are TRBV11-2 and TRBJ2-3, with D possibly TRBD1 on 6 matching bases. In germline, CDR1 is SGHAT, CDR2 FQNNGV. V was clipped by 3 bases and J by 1 base, with 17 bases between them. CDR3 length equals 17 residues.

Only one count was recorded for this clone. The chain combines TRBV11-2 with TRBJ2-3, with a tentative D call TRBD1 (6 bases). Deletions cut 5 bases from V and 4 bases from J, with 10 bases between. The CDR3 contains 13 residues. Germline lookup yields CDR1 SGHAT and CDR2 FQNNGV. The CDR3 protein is CASSQQGPDTQYF. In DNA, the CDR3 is TGTGCCAGCAGCCAACAGGGCCCAGATACGCAGTATTTT.

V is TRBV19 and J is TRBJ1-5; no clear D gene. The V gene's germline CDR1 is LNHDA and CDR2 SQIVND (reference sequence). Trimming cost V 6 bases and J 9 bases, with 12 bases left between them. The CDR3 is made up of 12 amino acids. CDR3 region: CASSSGYLPQHF. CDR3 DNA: TGTGCCAGTAGCTCGGGGTATCTGCCCCAGCATTTT.

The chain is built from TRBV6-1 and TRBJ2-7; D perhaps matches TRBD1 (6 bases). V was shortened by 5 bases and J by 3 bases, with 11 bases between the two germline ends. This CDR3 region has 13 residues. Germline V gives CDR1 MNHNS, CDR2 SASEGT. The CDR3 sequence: CASSPRGNYEQYF. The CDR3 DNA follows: TGTGCCAGCAGTCCCAGGGGAAACTACGAGCAGTACTTC.

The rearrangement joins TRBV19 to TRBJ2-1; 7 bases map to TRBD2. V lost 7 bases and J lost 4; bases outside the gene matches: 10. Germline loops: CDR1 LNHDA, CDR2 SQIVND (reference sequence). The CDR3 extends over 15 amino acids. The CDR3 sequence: CASKSGGSGYNEQFF. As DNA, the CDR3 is TGTGCCAGTAAGTCGGGCGGGAGTGGATACAATGAGCAGTTCTTC.

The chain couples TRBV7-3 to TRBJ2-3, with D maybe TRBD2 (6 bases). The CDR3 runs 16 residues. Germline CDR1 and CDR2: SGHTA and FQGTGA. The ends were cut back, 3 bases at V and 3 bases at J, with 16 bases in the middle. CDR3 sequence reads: CASSFTGTSLTDTQYF. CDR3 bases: TGTGCCAGCAGCTTTACGGGCACTAGCCTTACAGATACGCAGTATTTT.

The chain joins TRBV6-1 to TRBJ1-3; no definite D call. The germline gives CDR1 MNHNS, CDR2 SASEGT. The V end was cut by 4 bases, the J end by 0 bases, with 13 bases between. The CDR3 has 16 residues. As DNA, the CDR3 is TGTGCCAGCAGTGCAATTACCGCGAGCTCTGGAAACACCATATATTTT. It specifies CASSAITASSGNTIYF.

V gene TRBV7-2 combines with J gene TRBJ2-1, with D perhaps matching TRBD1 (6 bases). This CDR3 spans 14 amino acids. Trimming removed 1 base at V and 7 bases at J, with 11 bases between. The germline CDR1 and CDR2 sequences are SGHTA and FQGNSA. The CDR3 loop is CASSLDRVSNEQFF. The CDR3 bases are TGTGCCAGCAGCTTAGACAGGGTAAGTAATGAGCAGTTCTTC.

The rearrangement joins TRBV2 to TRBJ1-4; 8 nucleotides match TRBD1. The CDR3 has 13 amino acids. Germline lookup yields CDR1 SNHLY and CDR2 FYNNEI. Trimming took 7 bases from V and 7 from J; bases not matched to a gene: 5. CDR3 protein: CASIRDRGEKLFF. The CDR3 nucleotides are TGTGCCAGCATAAGAGACAGGGGTGAAAAACTGTTTTTT.

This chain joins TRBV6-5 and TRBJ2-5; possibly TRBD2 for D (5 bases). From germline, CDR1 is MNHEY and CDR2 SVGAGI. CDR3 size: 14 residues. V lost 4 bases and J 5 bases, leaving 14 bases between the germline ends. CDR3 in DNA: TGTGCCAGCAGTTTAAGCGAGGGCCGTGAGACCCAGTACTTC. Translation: CASSLSEGRETQYF.

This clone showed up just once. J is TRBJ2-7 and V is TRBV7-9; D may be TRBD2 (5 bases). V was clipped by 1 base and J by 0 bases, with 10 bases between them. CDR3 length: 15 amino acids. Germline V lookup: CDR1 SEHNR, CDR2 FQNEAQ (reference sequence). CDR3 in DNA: TGTGCCAGCAGCTTAGAGGTAGGGAGCTCCTACGAGCAGTACTTC. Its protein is CASSLEVGSSYEQYF.

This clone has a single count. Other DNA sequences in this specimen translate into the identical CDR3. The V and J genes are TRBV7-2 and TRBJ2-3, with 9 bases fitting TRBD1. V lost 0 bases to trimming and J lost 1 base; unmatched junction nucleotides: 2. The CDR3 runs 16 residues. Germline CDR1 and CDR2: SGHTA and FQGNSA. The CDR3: CASSLARDRGTDTQYF. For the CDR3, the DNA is TGTGCCAGCAGCTTAGCCCGGGACAGGGGCACAGATACGCAGTATTTT. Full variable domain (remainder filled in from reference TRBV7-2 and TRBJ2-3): GAGVSQSPSNKVTEKGKDVELRCDPISGHTALYWYRQSLGQGLEFLIYFQGNSAPDKSGLPSDRFSAERTGGSVSTLTIQRTQQEDSAVYLCASSLARDRGTDTQYFGPGTRLTVL.

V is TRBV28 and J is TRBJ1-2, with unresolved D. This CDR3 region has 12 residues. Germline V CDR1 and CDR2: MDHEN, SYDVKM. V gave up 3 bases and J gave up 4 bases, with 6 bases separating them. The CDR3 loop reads CASSLARYGYTF. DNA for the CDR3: TGTGCCAGCAGTTTGGCTCGCTATGGCTACACCTTC.

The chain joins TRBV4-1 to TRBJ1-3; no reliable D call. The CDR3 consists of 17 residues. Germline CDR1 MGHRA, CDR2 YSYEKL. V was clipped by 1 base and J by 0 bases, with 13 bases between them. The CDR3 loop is CASSQGILRPSGNTIYF. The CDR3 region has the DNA TGCGCCAGCAGCCAAGGTATTCTCAGGCCCTCTGGAAACACCATATATTTT.